This TCR beta chain comes out of a study of blood T cell repertoires in COVID-19. Method: immunoSEQ multiplex PCR; TCRdb's copy keeps in-frame clones and lacks some. The sample lists roughly 250,000 clones, over 80% occurring once. Germline CDR1 is SGDLS and CDR2 is YYNGEE. CDR3 size: 15 residues. V lost 4 bases and J lost 3, with 13 bases in between. The TCR originated in a human donor in a cohort sampled during active COVID-19. The J gene is TRBJ1-4, the V gene TRBV9, with D possibly TRBD1 on 5 matching bases. The sequenced sample consisted of peripheral blood. The CDR3: CASSRSDSSNEKLFF. Here the CDR3 DNA reads TGTGCCAGCAGCCGAAGTGACAGTTCTAATGAAAAACTGTTTTTT.